The 15 T cell receptor beta chains presented below share a single source sample, sequenced in a study of early T cells in non-severe SARS-CoV-2 infection. TCRdb fed the 5' RACE reads into MiXCR, producing one record per CDR3 protein. The sample has tens of thousands of distinct CDR3 sequences, around 12% seen once. This specimen was whole blood, taken at baseline. The receptors come from an adult who was a healthcare worker with PCR-confirmed SARS-CoV-2 infection or an uninfected control (not recorded which). The donor label of this sample is uncertain.

At least ten counts were recorded for this clonotype. Germline and junction disagree at one end, which may indicate a read error. The chain couples TRBV28 to TRBJ1-2; maybe TRBD1 (5 bases). The length of the CDR3 is 12 residues. Germline CDR1 reads MDHEN; CDR2 reads SYDVKM. Here the CDR3 reads CASSPPGRWGVF. CDR3 nucleotide sequence: TGTGCCAGCAGTCCCCCCGGGAGATGGGGGGTCTTC.

The chain recombines TRBV20-1 with TRBJ1-3; TRBD1 matches 10 bases. The germline gives CDR1 DFQATT, CDR2 SNEGSKA (reference sequence). The J segment lost 2 bases and the V segment lost 1 base, leaving 5 bases of the junction unmatched. The CDR3 is 16 amino acids. CDR3 bases: TGCAGTGCTAGAGGCGACAGGGGGCTAGCTGGAAACACCATATATTTT. It translates to CSARGDRGLAGNTIYF.

This clonotype was observed a handful of times. This chain connects TRBV7-7 to TRBJ2-5, with TRBD2 matching over 7 bases. CDR3 length equals 16 residues. CDR1 SSHAT and CDR2 FNYEAQ come from the germline V gene (reference sequence). Germline trimming cut 4 bases from V and 5 bases from J; bases unmatched to any gene: 13. The CDR3 nucleotides read TGTGCCAGCAGCTCTGATAGCGGGCTTGGGGTGGAGACCCAGTACTTC. Translation: CASSSDSGLGVETQYF. The whole variable domain, remainder taken from reference TRBV7-7 and TRBJ2-5, is GAGVSQSPRYKVTKRGQDVTLRCDPISSHATLYWYQQALGQGPEFLTYFNYEAQPDKSGLPSDRFSAERPEGSISTLTIQRTEQRDSAMYRCASSSDSGLGVETQYFGPGTRLLVL.

V and J are TRBV12-3 or TRBV12-4 and TRBJ1-5; weak D call: TRBD1 (6 bases). There are 14 residues in the CDR3. Trimming removed 2 bases from V and 2 bases from J, with 7 bases in between. DNA of the CDR3: TGTGCCAGCAGTTTAAAGGGGGGCAATCAGCCCCAGCATTTT. It encodes CASSLKGGNQPQHF.

This clonotype occurred a few times. The chain employs TRBV4-2 and TRBJ2-4; D ambiguous. V was clipped by 1 base and J by 6 bases, with 10 bases between them. Germline CDR1 reads LGHNA; CDR2 reads YNFKEQ. This CDR3 contains 14 residues. The CDR3 DNA reads as TGTGCCAGCAGCCAAGTCCCGGAGACAAACATTCAGTACTTC. Translation gives CASSQVPETNIQYF.

This clonotype has ten or more counts. This chain links TRBV21-1 with TRBJ2-1; the table gives TRBD2 as D, unverified against the DNA. TRBV21-1 is shown as a pseudogene. This CDR3 is 17 amino acids long. The DNA for the CDR3 is TGTGCCAGCAGCAAAGGAGTCCGGAGAAGGGCAGGCAATGAGCAGTTCTTC. Protein sequence: CASSKGVRRRAGNEQFF.

The chain is built from TRBV7-9 and TRBJ1-5, with a possible D match to TRBD1 (6 bases). The germline CDR1 and CDR2 sequences are SEHNR and FQNEAQ (reference sequence). Trimming removed 4 bases from V and 7 bases from J, with 14 bases in between. The CDR3 runs to 14 residues. CDR3 nucleotide sequence: TGTGCCAGCAGCTCCACAGGGCCCGGACAGCCCCAGCATTTT. This sequence encodes CASSSTGPGQPQHF.

This chain joins TRBV3-1 and TRBJ2-7; a weak D match, TRBD1 (5 bases). Germline V gives CDR1 LGHDT, CDR2 YNNKEL (reference sequence). There are 14 residues in the CDR3. Between the trimmed V and J ends, which lost 0 bases and 2 bases, there was a span of 8 bases. The CDR3 DNA reads as TGTGCCAGCAGCCAAGATCTGACAGCCTACGAGCAGTACTTC. Protein product: CASSQDLTAYEQYF.

The chain joins TRBV20-1 to TRBJ2-1, with 7 positions matching TRBD2. This CDR3 has 13 amino acids. Germline CDR1 reads DFQATT; CDR2 reads SNEGSKA (reference sequence). V lost 0 bases, J lost 6 bases, and 2 bases stayed unmatched. The chain's CDR3 is CSARDRGVNEQFF. Written as DNA, the CDR3 is TGCAGTGCTAGAGATCGGGGGGTCAATGAGCAGTTCTTC.

This clonotype was counted a few times. CDR3 bases: TGTGCCAGCAGCGACGGGACGAGTTATAATTCACCCCTCCACTTT. It yields the protein CASSDGTSYNSPLHF. The genes are TRBV2 and TRBJ1-6; possibly TRBD1 for D (5 bases). CDR3 length: 15 residues. CDR1 and CDR2 (germline): SNHLY, FYNNEI. Between the trimmed V and J ends, which lost 6 bases and 4 bases, there was a span of 13 bases.

The rearrangement uses TRBV3-1 and TRBJ2-1, with 8 nucleotides matching TRBD2. Per germline, CDR1 LGHDT and CDR2 YNNKEL (reference sequence). The trim removed 2 bases at V and 4 bases at J, leaving 10 bases unmatched. The CDR3 is 17 amino acids. CDR3 nucleotides: TGTGCCAGCAGCCAAATCAGCGGGAGCTTAATGTACAATGAGCAGTTCTTC. This gives the protein CASSQISGSLMYNEQFF.

The J gene is TRBJ2-1, the V gene TRBV10-3; D not certain. The CDR3 extends over 12 amino acids. CDR1 is ENHRY and CDR2 is SYGVKD in the germline V gene. V shed 0 bases and J shed 11 bases, with 8 bases lying between them. This chain's CDR3 is CAISESVNKQFF. The CDR3 DNA reads TGTGCCATCAGTGAGTCCGTGAATAAGCAGTTCTTC.

This clonotype was observed a few times. V is TRBV5-1 and J is TRBJ2-3; D could derive from TRBD1 or TRBD2 (5 bases each). V shed 4 bases and J shed 0 bases, with 12 bases lying between them. From germline, CDR1 is SGHRS and CDR2 YFSETQ. CDR3 size: 15 residues. The CDR3 sequence: CASSEGSSSTDTQYF. CDR3 bases: TGCGCCAGCAGCGAGGGGTCCTCTAGCACAGATACGCAGTATTTT. Full variable domain (missing parts from reference TRBV5-1 and TRBJ2-3): KAGVTQTPRYLIKTRGQQVTLSCSPISGHRSVSWYQQTPGQGLQFLFEYFSETQRNKGNFPGRFSGRQFSNSRSEMNVSTLELGDSALYLCASSEGSSSTDTQYFGPGTRLTVL.

This clonotype was picked up a small number of times. The rearrangement links TRBV12-5 to TRBJ1-2; no firm D call. CDR3 size: 13 residues. The germline V and J ends were trimmed by 8 bases and 4 bases, with 14 bases remaining between them. From germline, CDR1 is LGHNT and CDR2 FRNRAP. CDR3 sequence reads: CASTEHPRYGYTF. CDR3 nucleotides: TGTGCTAGTACCGAACACCCTCGCTATGGCTACACCTTC.

This clonotype was seen a handful of times. The chain couples TRBV20-1 to TRBJ2-1, with TRBD2 matching 7 bases. The CDR3 extends over 17 amino acids. Germline CDR1 DFQATT, CDR2 SNEGSKA (reference sequence). Trimming at V came to 0 bases and at J to 0 bases, leaving 8 bases not matched to a gene. The CDR3 loop is CSARDRSGGSSYNEQFF. The CDR3 DNA sequence: TGCAGTGCTAGAGATCGATCCGGGGGGAGCTCCTACAATGAGCAGTTCTTC.